This T cell receptor (beta chain) is drawn from a study of Graves' ophthalmopathy and Graves' hyperthyroidism. Whole-study context: Prior to any treatment, peripheral blood was collected at the time of initial diagnosis. Findings and limits, study-wide: Ophthalmopathy progression was predicted by the model at about 69% sensitivity and less than 80% specificity. Separation of ophthalmopathy from stable hyperthyroidism was achieved by a 13-signature model, at approximately 90% sensitivity and just over 80% specificity.

CDR1 and CDR2 (germline): SEHNR, FQNEAQ (reference sequence). V dropped 0 bases and J dropped 9 bases, with 9 bases sitting between them. The CDR3 loop spans 13 amino acids. Points on this clonotype: Its specificity is unknown.

RNA transcripts served as template for amplifying TCR beta CDR3 sequences. RT-PCR in the first round used HTBI primers; a second-round multiplex PCR followed. MiXCR, applied by TCRdb to the multiplex PCR reads, yields one record per CDR3 protein. The data contain 500,000 to 800,000 distinct CDR3 sequences, over 40% of them singletons. Moderately to severely active ophthalmopathy under 3 months, CAS at least 3, NOSPECS at least 4. The sample taken for sequencing was peripheral blood. The chain joins TRBV7-9 to TRBJ1-5; D gene unclear. This TCR derives from an adult man with Graves' ophthalmopathy. The CDR3 region has the DNA TGTGCCAGCAGCTTAGCGCGAGCGGGGCCCCAGCATTTT. Translating gives CASSLARAGPQHF.